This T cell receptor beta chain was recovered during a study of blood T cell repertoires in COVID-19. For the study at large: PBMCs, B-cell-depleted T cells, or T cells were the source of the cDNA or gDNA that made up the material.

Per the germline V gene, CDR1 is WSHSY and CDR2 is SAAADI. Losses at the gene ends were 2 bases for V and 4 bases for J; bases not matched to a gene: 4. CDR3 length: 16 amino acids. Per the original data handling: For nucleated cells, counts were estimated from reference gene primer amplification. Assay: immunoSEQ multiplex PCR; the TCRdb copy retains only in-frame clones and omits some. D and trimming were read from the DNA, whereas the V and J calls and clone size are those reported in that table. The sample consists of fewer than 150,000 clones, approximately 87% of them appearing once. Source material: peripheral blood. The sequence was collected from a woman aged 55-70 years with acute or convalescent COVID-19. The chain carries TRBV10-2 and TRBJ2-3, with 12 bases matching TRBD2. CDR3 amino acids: CASSEQGLAGPDTQYF. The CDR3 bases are TGCGCCAGCAGTGAGCAAGGACTAGCGGGACCAGATACGCAGTATTTT.